In its sample, the clone carrying this T cell receptor (beta chain) was seen a few times. Its antigen is still unknown. This entry belongs to a study of beta chain features in type 1 diabetes. Study-wide results and caveats: For Type 1 diabetes patients, all four CD4+ subsets carried TCRB CDR3s that were moderately but significantly shorter. Any HLA effect on TCRB rearrangement was left unresolved by small sub-analyses. Amplification by PCR could prefer shorter templates, with the same effect in patients and controls.

Every bit of the isolated RNA underwent reverse transcription, so sequencing read expressed TCRB transcripts. TCRdb's copy holds only in-frame clones and misses some; the assay was immunoSEQ multiplex PCR. The sample includes 300,000 to 450,000 clones, over 10% of them seen just once. The CDR3 spans 15 residues. V was cut by 5 bases and J by 3 bases, with 17 bases left in between. Germline loops: CDR1 SNHLY, CDR2 FYNNEI. Each of the CD4+ naive, central memory, regulatory and stem cell-like memory populations was sorted via CD45RO/CCR7/CD25/CD127/CD95/CD27. Each of the sorted populations had a purity greater than 95%.

The clonotype was recovered from a woman younger than 30 with type 1 diabetes. Specimen: naive CD4+ T cells from blood. The chain recombines TRBV2 with TRBJ2-7; D is possibly TRBD1 (5 bases). DNA for the CDR3: TGTGCCAGCAGTAAAGACAGTTCCTCCATCTACGAGCAGTACTTC. Protein sequence: CASSKDSSSIYEQYF. Using reference TRBV2 and TRBJ2-7 for the parts outside the CDR3, the full variable domain is EPEVTQTPSHQVTQMGQEVILRCVPISNHLYFYWYRQILGQKVEFLVSFYNNEISEKSEIFDDQFSVERPDGSNFTLKIRSTKLEDSAMYFCASSKDSSSIYEQYFGPGTRLTVT.